This record looks at one TCR beta chain sequence and its context. Its antigen remains unknown. These data belong to a study of CD8 T cells in ankylosing spondylitis. General study results and limits: Blood from ankylosing spondylitis patients appeared to carry a characteristic roughly 8-variant TCR beta motif. Reports say disease-linked clones showed up significantly more in matched ankylosing spondylitis synovial fluid. Previous work reported some of these motif variants in the synovial fluid and blood of reactive arthritis.

Trimming removed 3 bases at V and 4 bases at J, with 12 bases between. This CDR3 is built from 13 residues. The germline V gene has CDR1 SQVTM and CDR2 ANQGSEA. Scientists made TCR beta libraries using quantitative 5'-RACE with molecular barcodes. TCRdb analysed the 5' RACE reads with MiXCR anew, one entry per CDR3 protein. The sample shows approximately 340,000 distinct CDR3 sequences, over 12% of them seen only once. The chain joins TRBV29-1 to TRBJ2-5; weak D call: TRBD2 (6 bases). The sequencing input was blood, either unsorted or a sorted T cell fraction (not recorded which). This clonotype was obtained from a male donor with ankylosing spondylitis or in good health (not recorded which). CDR3: CSVEGLPGETQYF. As DNA, the CDR3 is TGCAGCGTTGAGGGACTCCCGGGAGAGACCCAGTACTTC. Together with reference TRBV29-1 and TRBJ2-5, the CDR3 gives the full variable domain: SAVISQKPSRDICQRGTSLTIQCQVDSQVTMMFWYRQQPGQSLTLIATANQGSEATYESGFVIDKFPISRPNLTFSTLTVSNMSPEDSSIYLCSVEGLPGETQYFGPGTRLLVL.